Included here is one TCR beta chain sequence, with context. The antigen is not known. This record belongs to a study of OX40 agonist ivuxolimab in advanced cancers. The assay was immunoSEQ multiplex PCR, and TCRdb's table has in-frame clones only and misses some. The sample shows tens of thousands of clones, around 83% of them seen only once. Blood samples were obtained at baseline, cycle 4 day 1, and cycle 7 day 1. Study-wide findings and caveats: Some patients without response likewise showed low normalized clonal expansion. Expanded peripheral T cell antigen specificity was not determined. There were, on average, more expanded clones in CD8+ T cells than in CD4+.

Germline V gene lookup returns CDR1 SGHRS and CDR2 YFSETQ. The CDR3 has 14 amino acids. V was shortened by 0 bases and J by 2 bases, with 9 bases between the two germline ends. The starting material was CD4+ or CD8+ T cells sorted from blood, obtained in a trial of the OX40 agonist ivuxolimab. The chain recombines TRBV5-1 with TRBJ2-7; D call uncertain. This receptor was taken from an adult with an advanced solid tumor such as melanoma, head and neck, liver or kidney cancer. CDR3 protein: CASSLGLGTYEQYF. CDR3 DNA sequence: TGCGCCAGCAGCTTGGGACTCGGAACCTACGAGCAGTACTTC.